Detailed here is one TCR beta chain. Its antigen target is currently unknown. Base quality data are lacking; no much larger clone is found one base away. This specimen comes from a study of blood T cell repertoires in COVID-19 (dated by TCRdb to 2020 to 2021). About the investigation overall: The collaborator samples originated in the United States, Italy and Spain and spanned the acute and convalescent phases of COVID-19. The material from the prospective study consisted of cDNA or gDNA derived from T cells, B-cell-depleted T cells, or PBMCs. The dataset comprised deeply sampled blood TCRbeta repertoires from subjects exposed to, actively infected with, or recovered from COVID-19. A freely available public database, intended as a resource for researchers studying the immune response to SARS-CoV-2, is where the repertoires were released. The samples were drawn from two sources: the first 160 participants of the ongoing ImmuneRACE study, and fewer than 1,500 subjects contributed by 6 global collaborators. A de-identified subject ID, COVID-19 status, age in years and sex were almost always included in the sample metadata. Where available, HLA class I and class II types were taken from metadata supplied by the sample provider and were not determined by assay-based typing. Study-wide findings and limitations: The quantity of clinical and demographic metadata differed by source and by participant and was supplied without curation.

TCRbeta CDR3 regions were amplified from genomic DNA by means of the immunoSEQ Assay, a bias-controlled multiplex PCR. For the original study's pipeline: Nucleated cell counts per sample were estimated from amplification of reference gene primers within the assay. To quantify the absolute abundance of each unique TCRbeta CDR3 rearrangement, sequence reads were collapsed and filtered. For each sample, productive Simpson clonality was calculated by taking the square root of Simpson's diversity index across productive rearrangements. TCRdb retrieved this table from immuneACCESS and kept in-frame rearrangements only. Not all clones are present; in checked studies, unresolved V genes account for under half, and no reason is known for the remainder. For V, J and clone size, that table is used; D and trimming come from the DNA. In this sample the table shows about 180,000 clones, approximately 80% of which occur a single time. The ten largest clones add up to roughly 14% of the sample.

Participants in the prospective study were aged about 18 to 95 years, lived in some 24 United States geographic areas, and enrolled through a virtual design. Cohort assignment in the prospective study relied on participant-reported clinical history from a screening survey and a study questionnaire. A participant counted as exposed if, within 2 weeks of entering the study, that participant had been in contact with someone who had a PCR-confirmed or clinician-diagnosed COVID-19 case. In the prospective study, mobile phlebotomists collected whole blood, serum and a nasopharyngeal or oropharyngeal swab from each participant. Participants in the prospective study had the option to provide additional blood draws and questionnaires over a roughly two-month period. Prospective study blood samples were shipped either frozen or at room temperature before DNA extraction. CDR1 ENHRY and CDR2 SYGVKD were looked up in the germline V gene. The germline ends are 12 bases apart after V is trimmed by 4 bases and J by 3 bases. The CDR3 measures 14 amino acids from cysteine to phenylalanine. CDR3 DNA is the only sequence kept; it has 42 bases, read in frame from the first base.

The source is a man in his sixties who had been exposed to COVID-19. This receptor chain uses TRBV10-3 and TRBJ1-2; the D gene is possibly TRBD1, with 5 bases matching. Sequenced input: PBMCs or T cells enriched from blood (not recorded which). The nucleotide sequence is TGTGCCATCAGTGGAATCAGGGCCGACTATGGCTACACCTTC. Translated, this is CAISGIRADYGYTF.